What follows describes a single T cell receptor (beta chain). This specimen belongs to a study of breast tumors, draining lymph nodes, adjacent tissues. The CDR3 has 18 amino acids. The germline CDR1 and CDR2 sequences are SGHRS and YFSETQ. Trimming at V came to 3 bases and at J to 4 bases, leaving 11 bases not matched to a gene. MiXCR, applied by TCRdb to the multiplex PCR reads, yields one record per CDR3 protein. The sample has 23,000 or so distinct CDR3 sequences; roughly three fifths are singletons. This sequence originates from a female donor with breast cancer. Some clones in this sample may be carry-over from other donors' samples. Sample: tumor-adjacent breast tissue. The chain joins TRBV5-1 to TRBJ2-7; 15 bases are a match to TRBD2. The DNA for the CDR3 is TGCGCCAGCAGCTCCCCTCCGGGACTAGCGGGAGGTGGGTACGAGCAGTACTTC. As protein: CASSSPPGLAGGGYEQYF.